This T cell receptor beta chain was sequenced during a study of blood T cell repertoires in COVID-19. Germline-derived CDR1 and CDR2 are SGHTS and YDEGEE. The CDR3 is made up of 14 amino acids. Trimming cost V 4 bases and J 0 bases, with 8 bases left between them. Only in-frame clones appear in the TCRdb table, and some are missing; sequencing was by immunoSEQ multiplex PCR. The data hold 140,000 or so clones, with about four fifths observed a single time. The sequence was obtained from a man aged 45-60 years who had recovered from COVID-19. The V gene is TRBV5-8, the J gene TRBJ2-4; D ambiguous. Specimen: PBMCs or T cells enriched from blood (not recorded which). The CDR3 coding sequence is TGTGCCAGCAGCCCGAGACTAGCCAAAAACATTCAGTACTTC. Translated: CASSPRLAKNIQYF.